This entry lists 18 T cell receptor beta chains sequenced from one sample in a study of cytomegalovirus exposure and HLA in healthy donors. Amplification used 60 Vbeta primers and 13 Jbeta primers. Here immunoSEQ multiplex PCR was the method, and the copy in TCRdb shows in-frame clones only, minus some. Its table lists around 70,000 clones. Input material: PBMCs. These receptors were taken from a female donor in good health and CMV-seropositive.

V gene TRBV5-1 combines with J gene TRBJ2-7, with 13 bases identical to TRBD2. J gave up 1 base and V 0 bases, and 4 bases lay outside the gene matches. CDR1 SGHRS and CDR2 YFSETQ come from the germline V gene. CDR3 size: 17 residues. CDR3 in amino acids: CASSLAGTSGESYEQYF. Written as DNA, the CDR3 is TGCGCCAGCAGCTTGGCGGGGACTAGCGGGGAATCCTACGAGCAGTACTTC.

This sequence joins TRBV7-2 and TRBJ2-7; 12 positions match TRBD1. The V gene's germline CDR1 is SGHTA and CDR2 FQGNSA. V lost 3 bases, J lost 4 bases, and 7 bases stayed unmatched. The length of the CDR3 is 16 residues. In DNA form, the CDR3 reads TGTGCCAGCAGCTTGCGTCCGGGACAGGGGGCATACGAGCAGTACTTC. It encodes CASSLRPGQGAYEQYF. The whole variable domain, remainder taken from reference TRBV7-2 and TRBJ2-7, is GAGVSQSPSNKVTEKGKDVELRCDPISGHTALYWYRQSLGQGLEFLIYFQGNSAPDKSGLPSDRFSAERTGGSVSTLTIQRTQQEDSAVYLCASSLRPGQGAYEQYFGPGTRLTVT.

The V gene is TRBV19, the J gene TRBJ1-6; TRBD1 might be the D (5 bases). CDR1 LNHDA and CDR2 SQIVND come from the germline V gene (reference sequence). V shed 9 bases and J shed 4 bases, with 19 bases lying between them. The CDR3 consists of 16 residues. CDR3 region: CARPRAGREYNSPLHF. The DNA for the CDR3 is TGTGCCAGACCAAGGGCAGGGAGGGAGTATAATTCACCCCTCCACTTT.

The chain recombines TRBV5-1 with TRBJ1-2; TRBD1 might be the D (6 bases). CDR1 is SGHRS, CDR2 YFSETQ, per germline. V gave up 6 bases and J gave up 2 bases, with 23 bases separating them. This CDR3 spans 17 amino acids. The CDR3 region is CASTFISGTPGNYGYTF. The CDR3 DNA reads as TGCGCCAGCACCTTTATCTCCGGGACACCGGGGAACTATGGCTACACCTTC.

The chain joins TRBV27 to TRBJ1-2; 8 bases map to TRBD1. This CDR3 is built from 15 residues. The junction had 7 bases not matched to a gene; V was cut back by 6 bases and J by 1 base. From germline, CDR1 is MNHEY and CDR2 SMNVEV (reference sequence). The CDR3, as DNA: TGTGCCAGCAGGCCAGCCAGGGGGCGTAACTATGGCTACACCTTC. Encoded protein: CASRPARGRNYGYTF.

V and J are TRBV25-1 and TRBJ2-7; D possibly corresponds to TRBD1 (5 bases). This CDR3 is built from 14 residues. Trimming left V 6 bases short and J 4 bases short, with 16 bases between. Germline CDR1 is MGHDK and CDR2 is SYGVNS. The CDR3 coding sequence is TGTGCCAGCAGCCAGACAGAATACCATTACGAGCAGTACTTC. Amino acid sequence: CASSQTEYHYEQYF.

The V and J genes are TRBV10-3 and TRBJ2-7, with 15 bases lining up with TRBD2. CDR1 is ENHRY and CDR2 is SYGVKD in the germline V gene. With 6 bases clipped from V and 3 bases from J, the junction kept 6 bases outside the gene matches. The CDR3 totals 16 residues. In DNA form, the CDR3 reads TGTGCCATCAGCGACGGACTAGCGGGAGGGAACTACGAGCAGTACTTC. This translates into CAISDGLAGGNYEQYF.

The J gene is TRBJ2-1, the V gene TRBV29-1; 7 bases map to TRBD1. This CDR3 comprises 16 residues. Trimming took 1 base from V and 5 from J; bases not matched to a gene: 11. Germline V gene sequence: CDR1 SQVTM, CDR2 ANQGSEA. This CDR3 is CSVEGARGQRHNEQFF. CDR3 in DNA: TGCAGCGTTGAAGGTGCCAGGGGACAGAGACACAATGAGCAGTTCTTC.

The rearrangement links TRBV5-1 to TRBJ2-2; 7 bases match TRBD1. This CDR3 comprises 18 residues. In germline, CDR1 is SGHRS, CDR2 YFSETQ. The V segment lost 0 bases and the J segment 0 bases; nucleotides outside the gene matches: 8. The CDR3 sequence: CASSLEARGSANTGELFF. The CDR3, as DNA: TGCGCCAGCAGCTTGGAAGCCAGGGGGAGCGCGAACACCGGGGAGCTGTTTTTT.

The chain has TRBV5-1 and TRBJ1-2, with a tentative D call TRBD1 (5 bases). The CDR3 is 14 amino acids. V was cut by 2 bases and J by 1 base, with 9 bases left in between. Germline lookup yields CDR1 SGHRS and CDR2 YFSETQ. Written as DNA, the CDR3 is TGCGCCAGCAGCTTCGGGGGGGATAACTATGGCTACACCTTC. Translation gives CASSFGGDNYGYTF.

The V gene is TRBV28, the J gene TRBJ1-2; 7 bases fit TRBD1. Germline loops: CDR1 MDHEN, CDR2 SYDVKM. This CDR3 is 12 amino acids long. The V gene end was trimmed by 10 bases and the J gene end by 4 bases; junction bases not matched to a gene: 6. CDR3 sequence reads: CATLGDSYGYTF. Written as DNA, the CDR3 is TGTGCCACCCTAGGGGACAGCTATGGCTACACCTTC.

This sequence joins TRBV4-1 and TRBJ2-3; D is ambiguous. The CDR3 has 14 residues. Deletions cut 4 bases from V and 2 bases from J, with 10 bases between. The V gene's germline CDR1 is MGHRA and CDR2 YSYEKL. CDR3 sequence reads: CASSPRGYTDTQYF. The CDR3 DNA is TGCGCCAGCAGCCCTAGAGGCTACACAGATACGCAGTATTTT.

V and J are TRBV7-8 and TRBJ2-5, with 7 bases fitting TRBD1. Unmatched junction bases numbered 14, after V lost 0 bases and J lost 4 bases. CDR1 and CDR2 (germline): SGHVS, FQNEAQ. This CDR3 is 18 amino acids long. DNA of the CDR3: TGTGCCAGCAGCTTAGCCGAGGTGGCCGACAGGGTAGGAGAGACCCAGTACTTC. It yields the protein CASSLAEVADRVGETQYF.

CDR3 sequence (DNA): TGTGCCAGAAGCTGGGGGACAGGGGATACCGGGGCGAACGGGGAGCTGTTTTTT. Protein: CARSWGTGDTGANGELFF. This rearrangement joins TRBV5-3 to TRBJ2-2; TRBD1 matches 10 bases. TRBV5-3 is an open reading frame, and its role is uncertain. This CDR3 has 18 amino acids. The J segment lost 7 bases and the V segment lost 3 bases, leaving 15 bases of the junction unmatched.

V usage is TRBV7-2 and J usage is TRBJ1-4; no reliable D call. V lost 5 bases and J 8 bases, leaving 12 bases between the germline ends. Per germline, CDR1 SGHTA and CDR2 FQGNSA. The CDR3 totals 13 residues. The CDR3 DNA reads TGTGCCAGCAGCAGAAACCTCGGGGAAAAACTGTTTTTT. Encoded protein: CASSRNLGEKLFF.

The genes are TRBV28 and TRBJ2-3; possible D gene TRBD1, 7 bases. CDR3 size: 15 residues. V was trimmed by 5 bases and J by 4 bases, leaving 16 bases between them. Per the germline V gene, CDR1 is MDHEN and CDR2 is SYDVKM. The chain's CDR3 is CASSLGGQGADTQYF. CDR3 DNA sequence: TGTGCCAGCAGTCTTGGAGGGCAGGGGGCAGATACGCAGTATTTT. The full variable domain, its missing parts supplied by reference TRBV28 and TRBJ2-3, is DVKVTQSSRYLVKRTGEKVFLECVQDMDHENMFWYRQDPGLGLRLIYFSYDVKMKEKGDIPEGYSVSREKKERFSLILESASTNQTSMYLCASSLGGQGADTQYFGPGTRLTVL.

The chain has TRBV7-8 and TRBJ1-5, with 9 bases fitting TRBD1. Germline-derived CDR1 and CDR2 are SGHVS and FQNEAQ. The CDR3 is made up of 16 amino acids. V shed 1 base and J 2 bases; nucleotides not matched to a gene: 3. CDR3 bases: TGTGCCAGCAGCTTAGGGGACAGGGTTCGCAATCAGCCCCAGCATTTT. Translating it yields CASSLGDRVRNQPQHF. The variable domain in full, with the rest retrieved from reference TRBV7-8 and TRBJ1-5, is GAGVSQSPRYKVAKRGQDVALRCDPISGHVSLFWYQQALGQGPEFLTYFQNEAQLDKSGLPSDRFFAERPEGSVSTLKIQRTQQEDSAVYLCASSLGDRVRNQPQHFGDGTRLSIL.

V and J are TRBV4-2 and TRBJ1-5; D gene uncertain. The CDR3 has 13 residues. Germline CDR1 reads LGHNA; CDR2 reads YNFKEQ. V was shortened by 0 bases and J by 5 bases, with 5 bases between the two germline ends. The CDR3 bases are TGTGCCAGCAGCCAAGACGGGGATCAGCCCCAGCATTTT. It yields the protein CASSQDGDQPQHF.